This T cell receptor (beta chain) came from a study of graft-versus-host responses after intestinal transplantation. Study-level information: Tacrolimus plus steroids were given to all recipients for two to three years, preceded by anti-thymocyte globulin induction. Study-level points and caveats: The marrow of recipients harbored GvH clones, and ileum or blood showed some of them first. Early post-transplant HvG declines showed an association with peak circulating GvH clone levels.

V lost 5 bases and J lost 6; bases outside the gene matches: 9. Germline V gene lookup returns CDR1 SGHAT and CDR2 FQNNGV. The CDR3 runs 15 residues. Assay used: immunoSEQ multiplex PCR; TCRdb lists only in-frame clones, some missing. The sample shows tens of thousands of clones, approximately 96% of them seen only once. Remarks on this clone: Its specificity is unknown.

The receptor was isolated from a human donor who received an intestinal transplant. V usage is TRBV11-2 and J usage is TRBJ2-3; TRBD2 aligns across 9 bases. Sample: unstimulated CD8+ T cells sorted from spleen or lymph node cells, taken before intestinal transplant. CDR3: CASSDSGSRGDTQYF. The CDR3 bases are TGTGCCAGCAGCGATAGCGGGAGTAGAGGGGATACGCAGTATTTT. Supplemented by reference TRBV11-2 and TRBJ2-3, the full variable domain reads EAGVAQSPRYKIIEKRQSVAFWCNPISGHATLYWYQQILGQGPKLLIQFQNNGVVDDSQLPKDRFSAERLKGVDSTLKIQPAKLEDSAVYLCASSDSGSRGDTQYFGPGTRLTVL.